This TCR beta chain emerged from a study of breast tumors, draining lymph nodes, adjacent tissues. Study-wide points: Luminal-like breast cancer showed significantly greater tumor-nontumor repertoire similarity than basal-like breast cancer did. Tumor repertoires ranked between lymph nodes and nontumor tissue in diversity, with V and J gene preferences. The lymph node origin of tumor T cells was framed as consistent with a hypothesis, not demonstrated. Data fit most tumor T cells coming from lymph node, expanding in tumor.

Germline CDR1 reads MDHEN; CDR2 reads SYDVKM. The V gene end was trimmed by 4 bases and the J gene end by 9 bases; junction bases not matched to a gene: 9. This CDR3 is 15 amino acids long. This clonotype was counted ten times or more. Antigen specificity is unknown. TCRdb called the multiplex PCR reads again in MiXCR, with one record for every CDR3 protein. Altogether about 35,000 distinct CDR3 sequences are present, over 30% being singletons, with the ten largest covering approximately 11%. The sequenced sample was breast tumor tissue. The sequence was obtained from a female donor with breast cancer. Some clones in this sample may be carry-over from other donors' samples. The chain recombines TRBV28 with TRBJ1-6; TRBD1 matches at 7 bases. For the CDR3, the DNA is TGTGCCAGCAGTTCCTACAGGGGCGGAGGTTCACCCCTCCACTTT. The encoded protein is CASSSYRGGGSPLHF. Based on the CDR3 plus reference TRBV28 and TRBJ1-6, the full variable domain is DVKVTQSSRYLVKRTGEKVFLECVQDMDHENMFWYRQDPGLGLRLIYFSYDVKMKEKGDIPEGYSVSREKKERFSLILESASTNQTSMYLCASSSYRGGGSPLHFGNGTRLTVT.